Shown below are 10 T cell receptor beta chains from a single sample sequenced in a study of T cells after yellow fever vaccination. One entry per CDR3 protein, called by TCRdb with MiXCR from the 5' RACE reads. The data show 150,000 to 200,000 distinct CDR3 sequences, about a tenth seen once. The sequences come from CD8+ T cells sorted from PBMCs, collected 45 days after the yellow fever booster vaccination. The source is a man younger than 30 who received the YFV17D yellow fever vaccine.

This sequence joins TRBV4-1 and TRBJ2-5, with a possible D match to TRBD1 (6 bases). Germline values: CDR1 MGHRA, CDR2 YSYEKL. Trimming took off 3 bases at V and 5 bases at J, with 13 bases between the two ends. The CDR3 runs to 14 residues. In DNA, the CDR3 is TGCGCCAGCAGCCAGGAACAGGGTGGCGAGACCCAGTACTTC. It yields the protein CASSQEQGGETQYF.

There are a few counts of this clonotype. The chain carries TRBV4-1 and TRBJ2-3; D might be TRBD1 (5 bases). This CDR3 spans 16 amino acids. The V gene lost 0 bases and the J gene lost 0 bases, with 10 bases spanning the gap. Germline V CDR1 and CDR2: MGHRA, YSYEKL. This CDR3 reads CASSQDWAGSTDTQYF. The CDR3 coding sequence is TGCGCCAGCAGCCAAGATTGGGCAGGGAGCACAGATACGCAGTATTTT.

There are a few counts of this clonotype. The chain has TRBV5-5 and TRBJ2-7; tentatively, D is TRBD2 (5 bases). The V gene's germline CDR1 is SGHKS and CDR2 YYEKEE (reference sequence). V lost 1 base to trimming and J lost 7 bases, with 18 bases between them. This CDR3 has 15 amino acids. In DNA form, the CDR3 reads TGTGCCAGCAGCTTGTCCCCCCGAGCGAGGGCTGAGCAGTACTTC. It translates to CASSLSPRARAEQYF. The full variable domain, its missing parts supplied by reference TRBV5-5 and TRBJ2-7, is DAGVTQSPTHLIKTRGQQVTLRCSPISGHKSVSWYQQVLGQGPQFIFQYYEKEERGRGNFPDRFSARQFPNYSSELNVNALLLGDSALYLCASSLSPRARAEQYFGPGTRLTVT.

This clonotype was counted between two and nine times. The chain couples TRBV7-3 to TRBJ2-1; D perhaps matches TRBD2 (5 bases). The CDR3 extends over 14 amino acids. Germline V CDR1 and CDR2: SGHTA, FQGTGA. The ends were cut back, 4 bases at V and 6 bases at J, with 13 bases in the middle. CDR3 amino acids: CASSSPLDPNEQFF. The CDR3 nucleotides are TGTGCCAGCAGCTCGCCACTAGATCCCAATGAGCAGTTCTTC.

This rearrangement joins TRBV5-1 to TRBJ2-2, with D maybe TRBD1 (6 bases). V was pared by 2 bases and J by 3 bases, with 14 bases between. The germline gives CDR1 SGHRS, CDR2 YFSETQ. CDR3 length: 16 residues. DNA for the CDR3: TGCGCCAGCAGCTTTTGGGGGCCACCGGACACCGGGGAGCTGTTTTTT. Translated, it gives CASSFWGPPDTGELFF.

The genes are TRBV12-5 and TRBJ2-7, with D hard to call. CDR1 and CDR2 from the germline V gene are LGHNT and FRNRAP. Trimming shortened V by 5 bases and J by 5 bases, and 10 bases separated the two germline ends. CDR3 length equals 12 residues. In DNA form, the CDR3 reads TGTGCTAGTGGTCCAGAGATCGACGAGCAGTACTTC. Its protein product is CASGPEIDEQYF.

This clonotype was seen only a few times. The chain combines TRBV4-3 with TRBJ2-7, with D unclear. Germline values: CDR1 LGHNA, CDR2 YSLEER. The CDR3 extends over 15 amino acids. The germline V and J ends were trimmed by 0 bases and 6 bases, with 15 bases remaining between them. The CDR3 region is CASSQDRSYLGEQYF. The DNA of the CDR3 is TGCGCCAGCAGCCAAGATCGCTCTTACTTGGGCGAGCAGTACTTC.

This clonotype was counted ten times or more. V usage is TRBV10-1 and J usage is TRBJ2-1; the D call may be TRBD1 or TRBD2 (6 bases each). The V end was cut by 2 bases, the J end by 4 bases, with 9 bases between. Germline V gene lookup returns CDR1 WNHNN and CDR2 SYGVQD (reference sequence). The length of the CDR3 is 14 residues. The CDR3 coding sequence is TGCGCCAGCAGTGAGAGGGGGGAATACAATGAGCAGTTCTTC. As protein: CASSERGEYNEQFF.

The chain joins TRBV9 to TRBJ1-3; D perhaps matches TRBD1 (5 bases). Trimming removed 0 bases at V and 0 bases at J, with 7 bases between. CDR1 and CDR2 (germline): SGDLS, YYNGEE. CDR3 length: 15 amino acids. The CDR3 spells CASSVGGDSGNTIYF. In DNA form, the CDR3 reads TGTGCCAGCAGCGTAGGAGGGGACTCTGGAAACACCATATATTTT.

This clonotype appeared a few times. The rearrangement links TRBV6-4 to TRBJ2-3, with D tentatively TRBD2 (6 bases). The CDR3 has 14 amino acids. The V and J ends lost 0 bases and 4 bases respectively, with 8 bases between them. Germline values: CDR1 MRHNA, CDR2 SNTAGT. CDR3 amino acids: CASSDSLAPDTQYF. The CDR3 nucleotides are TGTGCCAGCAGTGACTCACTAGCACCAGATACGCAGTATTTT.